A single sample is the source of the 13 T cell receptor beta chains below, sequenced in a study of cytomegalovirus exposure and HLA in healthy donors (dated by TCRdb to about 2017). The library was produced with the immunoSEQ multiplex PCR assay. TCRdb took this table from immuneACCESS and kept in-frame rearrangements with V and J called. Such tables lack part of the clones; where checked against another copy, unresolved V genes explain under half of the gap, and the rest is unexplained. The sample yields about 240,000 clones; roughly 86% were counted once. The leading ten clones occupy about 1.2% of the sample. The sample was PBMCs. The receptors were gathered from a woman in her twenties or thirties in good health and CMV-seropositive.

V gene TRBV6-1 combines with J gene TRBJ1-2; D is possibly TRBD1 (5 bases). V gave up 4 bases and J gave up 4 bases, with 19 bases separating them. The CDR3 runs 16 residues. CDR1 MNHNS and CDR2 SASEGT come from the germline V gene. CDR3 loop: CASSATPGQGFYGYTF. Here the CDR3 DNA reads TGTGCCAGCAGTGCTACACCGGGCCAGGGTTTCTATGGCTACACCTTC.

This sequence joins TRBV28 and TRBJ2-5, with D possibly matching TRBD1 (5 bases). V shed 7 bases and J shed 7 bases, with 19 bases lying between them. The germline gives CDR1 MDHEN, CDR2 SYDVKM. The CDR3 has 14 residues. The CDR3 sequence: CASTSWGSVLTQYF. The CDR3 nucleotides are TGTGCCAGCACTTCCTGGGGCAGCGTTTTGACCCAGTACTTC. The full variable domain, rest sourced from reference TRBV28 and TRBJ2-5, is DVKVTQSSRYLVKRTGEKVFLECVQDMDHENMFWYRQDPGLGLRLIYFSYDVKMKEKGDIPEGYSVSREKKERFSLILESASTNQTSMYLCASTSWGSVLTQYFGPGTRLLVL.

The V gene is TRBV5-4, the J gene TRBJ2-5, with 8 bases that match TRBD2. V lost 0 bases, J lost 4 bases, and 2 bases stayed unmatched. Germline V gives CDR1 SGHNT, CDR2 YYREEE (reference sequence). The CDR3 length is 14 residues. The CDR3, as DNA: TGTGCCAGCAGCTTGGGCCTAGCGGGAGAGACCCAGTACTTC. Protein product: CASSLGLAGETQYF.

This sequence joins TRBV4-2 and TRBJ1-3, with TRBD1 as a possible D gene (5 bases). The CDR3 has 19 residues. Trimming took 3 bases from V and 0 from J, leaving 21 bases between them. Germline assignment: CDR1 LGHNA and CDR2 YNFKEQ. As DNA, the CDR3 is TGTGCCAGCAGCCACGTAACACAAAGGGGAAGCGCCTCTGGAAACACCATATATTTT. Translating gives CASSHVTQRGSASGNTIYF.

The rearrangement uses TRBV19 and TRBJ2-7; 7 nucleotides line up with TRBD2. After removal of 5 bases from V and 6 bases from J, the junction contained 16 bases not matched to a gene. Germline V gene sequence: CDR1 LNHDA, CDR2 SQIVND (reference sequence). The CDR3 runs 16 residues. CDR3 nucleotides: TGTGCCAGTAGTTCTAGCCCCCGAGGGAGCGGGGCCGAGCAGTACTTC. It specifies CASSSSPRGSGAEQYF.

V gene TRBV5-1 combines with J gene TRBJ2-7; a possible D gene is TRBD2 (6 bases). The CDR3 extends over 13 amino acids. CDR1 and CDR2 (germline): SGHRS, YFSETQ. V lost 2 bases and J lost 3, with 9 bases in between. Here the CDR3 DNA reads TGCGCCAGCAGCTTTAGCGGAAACTACGAGCAGTACTTC. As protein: CASSFSGNYEQYF. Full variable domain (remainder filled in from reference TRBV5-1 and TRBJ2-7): KAGVTQTPRYLIKTRGQQVTLSCSPISGHRSVSWYQQTPGQGLQFLFEYFSETQRNKGNFPGRFSGRQFSNSRSEMNVSTLELGDSALYLCASSFSGNYEQYFGPGTRLTVT.

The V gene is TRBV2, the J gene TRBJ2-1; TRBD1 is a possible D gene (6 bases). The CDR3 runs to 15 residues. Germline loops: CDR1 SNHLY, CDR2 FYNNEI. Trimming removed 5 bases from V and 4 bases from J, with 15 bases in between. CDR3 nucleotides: TGTGCCAGCAGTATAACAGGGAACCTTTACAATGAGCAGTTCTTC. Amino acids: CASSITGNLYNEQFF.

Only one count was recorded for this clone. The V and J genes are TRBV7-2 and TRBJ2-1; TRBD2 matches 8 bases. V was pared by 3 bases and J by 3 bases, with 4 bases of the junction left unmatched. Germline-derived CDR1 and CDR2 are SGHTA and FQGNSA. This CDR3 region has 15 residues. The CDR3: CASSFPLADYNEQFF. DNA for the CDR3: TGTGCCAGCAGCTTTCCACTAGCGGACTACAATGAGCAGTTCTTC.

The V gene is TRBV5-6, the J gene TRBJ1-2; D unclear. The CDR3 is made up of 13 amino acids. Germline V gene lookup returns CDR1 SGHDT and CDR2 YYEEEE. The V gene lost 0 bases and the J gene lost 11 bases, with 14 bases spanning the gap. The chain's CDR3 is CASSLVSVQWYTF. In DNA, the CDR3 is TGTGCCAGCAGCTTGGTTTCAGTTCAGTGGTACACCTTC.

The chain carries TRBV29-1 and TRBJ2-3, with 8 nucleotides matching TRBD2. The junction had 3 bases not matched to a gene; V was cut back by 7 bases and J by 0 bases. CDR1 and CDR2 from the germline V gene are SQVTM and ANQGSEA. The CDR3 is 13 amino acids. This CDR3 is CSGSSGSTDTQYF. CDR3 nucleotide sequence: TGCAGCGGGTCTAGCGGGAGCACAGATACGCAGTATTTT.

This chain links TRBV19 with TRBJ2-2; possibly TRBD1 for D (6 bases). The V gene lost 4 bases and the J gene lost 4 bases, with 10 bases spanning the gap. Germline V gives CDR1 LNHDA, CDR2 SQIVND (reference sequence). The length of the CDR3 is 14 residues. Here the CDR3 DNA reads TGTGCCAGTAGTACACAGGGAGCCACCGGGGAGCTGTTTTTT. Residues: CASSTQGATGELFF.

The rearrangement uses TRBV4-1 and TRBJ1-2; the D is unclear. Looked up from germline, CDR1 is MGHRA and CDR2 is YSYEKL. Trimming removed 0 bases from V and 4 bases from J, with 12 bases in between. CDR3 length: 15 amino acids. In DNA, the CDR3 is TGCGCCAGCAGCCAAGATCCCGCCGGGAGCTATGGCTACACCTTC. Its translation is CASSQDPAGSYGYTF.

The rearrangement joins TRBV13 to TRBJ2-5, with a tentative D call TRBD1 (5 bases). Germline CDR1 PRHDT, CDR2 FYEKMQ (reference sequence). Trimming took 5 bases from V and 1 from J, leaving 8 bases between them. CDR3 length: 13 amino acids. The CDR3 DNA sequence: TGTGCCAGCAGCCTCAGGGTCCAAGAGACCCAGTACTTC. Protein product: CASSLRVQETQYF.